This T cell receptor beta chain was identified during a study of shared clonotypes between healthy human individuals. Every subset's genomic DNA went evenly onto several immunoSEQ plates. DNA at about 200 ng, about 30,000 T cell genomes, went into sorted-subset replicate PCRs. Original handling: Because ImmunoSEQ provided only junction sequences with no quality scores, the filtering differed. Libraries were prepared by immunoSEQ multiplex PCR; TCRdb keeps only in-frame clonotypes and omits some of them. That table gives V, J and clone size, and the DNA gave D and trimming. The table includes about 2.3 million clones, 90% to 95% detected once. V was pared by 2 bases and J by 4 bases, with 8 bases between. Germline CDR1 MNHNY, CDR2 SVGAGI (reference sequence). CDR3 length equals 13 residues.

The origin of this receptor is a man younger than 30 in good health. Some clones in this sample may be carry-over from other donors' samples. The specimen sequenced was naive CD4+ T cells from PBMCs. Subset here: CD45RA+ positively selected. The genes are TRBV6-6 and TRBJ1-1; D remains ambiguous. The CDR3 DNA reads TGTGCCAGCAGTTACGGGCAGACCACTGAAGCTTTCTTT. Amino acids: CASSYGQTTEAFF.